The source of this T cell receptor beta chain is a study of shared clonotypes between healthy human individuals (dated by TCRdb to between 2020 and 2021). A note on the overall study: The cohort included three men and a couple of women between 18 and 49 years of age. To increase sequencing depth and limit assay-specific biases, different laboratories used diverse techniques to prepare libraries and sequence TCR repertoires. Leukapheresis yielded between about 0.9 and 9 billion PBMCs per donor. To estimate repertoire size and how much clonotypes are shared between individuals, the study performed deep sequencing of blood TCR repertoires from roughly five healthy adults. Per donor, three plates each were used for CD4 naive and CD4 memory, two for CD8 naive, and one for CD8 memory.

Details on this clone: Its specific antigen is unknown. No per-base quality is available; no much larger clone lies one base away.

Beyond this particular receptor, the publication reports: Based on pairwise subsampling, the degree of clonotype sharing among donors was expected to be affected by sequencing depth. Compared with non-shared clonotypes, clonotypes shared by all four sorted-subset donors had higher generation probabilities. Rarefaction of sorted-subset datasets indicated incomplete sequencing despite the large sequencing depth. Only blood was sampled, and tissue TCR repertoires likely differ from those in blood. Across four donors, roughly 5.4% of naive CD4, approximately 4% of naive CD8, about 2% of memory CD4, and around 0.4% of memory CD8 clonotypes were shared. Naive subsets generally had larger estimated clonotype richness than memory subsets did. Because the study included only a small number of donors, the genetic and exposure-history diversity represented was limited.

CD8 naive samples consisted of CD45RO-negative cells that were positively selected for CCR7, yielding a CD45RA+CCR7+ population without TemRA cells. The donors were healthy, HIV-negative adults who had no recently reported acute infections or vaccinations. Only Caucasian adults living in Nashville, Tennessee, USA were represented among the donors. After blood collection by leukapheresis, PBMCs were isolated using Ficoll-Histopaque density gradient centrifugation and then cryopreserved in the vapor phase of liquid nitrogen. Analytical flow cytometry was used to check the purity and quantity of every magnetically sorted T cell population. Genomic DNA was isolated from each sorted fraction and quantified by UV absorbance on a Nanodrop 2000c. The CDR3 covers 13 residues, taking in both the cysteine and the phenylalanine. The read is trimmed to its CDR3 DNA, 39 bases read in frame from base 1. V and J are truncated by 1 base and 6 bases respectively, leaving an intervening sequence of 7 bases. Looking up the germline V gene yields CDR1 SGHVS and CDR2 FQNEAQ.

Using the deep immunoSEQ assay, multiplex PCR amplified TCR CDR3 regions from genomic DNA. Extracted genomic DNA from each cell subset was distributed evenly across all wells of several immunoSEQ 96-well plates, and each plate was treated as a replicate. For sorted subsets, 200 to 250 ng of genomic DNA, equivalent to some 30,000 T cell genomes, went into each replicate PCR. Purified libraries were measured with a Qubit 3.0 fluorometer, size-checked on a Bioanalyzer 2100, and measured again with the KAPA Library Quantification kit. Every immunoSEQ 96-well plate was sequenced on a dedicated single-read 150-cycle Illumina NextSeq 550 flow cell. The published analysis was carried out like this. Because only junctional sequences without quality scores were contained in the immunoSEQ output, filtering matching that applied to full-length reads could not be performed. To assign V/J genes and CDR3, sequences were annotated against IMGT germline references using PyIR, a Python wrapper for IgBLAST v1.9. Reads were filtered out if the reads had weak V/J assignments (E-value above 1e-6), no CDR3, stop codons, out-of-frame junctions, or ambiguous translated residues. V3J clonotypes were defined as sequences sharing the same inferred V gene, J gene, and CDR3 amino acid sequence. The percentage overlap between two repertoires was calculated by dividing the number of shared unique clonotypes by the size of the smaller repertoire. Richness of each repertoire was evaluated using RTK rarefaction, the Chao1 estimator, and Recon v2.1 estimates of unobserved clonotypes. Generation probabilities for all TCRbeta clonotypes obtained by the gDNA method from a handful of donors were computed using OLGA. TCRdb mirrors the immuneACCESS table, restricted to in-frame sequences. Some clones are absent from its copies; in checked studies, under half trace to an unresolved V gene, and the reason for the others is unknown. V, J and clone size are taken as reported in that table, and D and trimming were inferred from the DNA itself. In all, the sample holds about 680,000 clones, and 92% of those were seen once. Approximately 25% of the sample lies in the top ten.

Sequences were obtained from naive CD8+ T cells sorted from blood. The intended sense of this specimen's cell subset or site label: CD45RA+CCR7+. Recombination linked TRBV7-8 to TRBJ2-1, with the D gene not clear enough to name. The sequence was obtained from a man aged 30 to 45 in good health. Read as DNA, the sequence is TGTGCCAGCAGCTTAGAAGCCACCAATGAGCAGTTCTTC. It translates as CASSLEATNEQFF.